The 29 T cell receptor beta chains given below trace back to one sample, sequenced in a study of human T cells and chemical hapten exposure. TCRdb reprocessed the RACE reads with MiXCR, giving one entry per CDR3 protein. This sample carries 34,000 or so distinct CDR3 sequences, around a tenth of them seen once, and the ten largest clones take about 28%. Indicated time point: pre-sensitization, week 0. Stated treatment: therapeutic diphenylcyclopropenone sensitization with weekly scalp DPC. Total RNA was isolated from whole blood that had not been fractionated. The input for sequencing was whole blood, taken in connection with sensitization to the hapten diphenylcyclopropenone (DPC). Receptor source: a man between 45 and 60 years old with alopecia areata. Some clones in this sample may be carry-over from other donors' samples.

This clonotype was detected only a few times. The CDR3 loop is CAWRFGLSAGEQYF. For the CDR3, the DNA is TGTGCCTGGAGGTTTGGACTTTCCGCCGGCGAGCAGTACTTC. The J gene is TRBJ2-7, the V gene TRBV30, with D tentatively TRBD2 (5 bases). The germline gives CDR1 GTSNPN, CDR2 SVGIG (reference sequence). This CDR3 has 14 residues. Trimming removed 3 bases from V and 6 bases from J, with 18 bases in between.

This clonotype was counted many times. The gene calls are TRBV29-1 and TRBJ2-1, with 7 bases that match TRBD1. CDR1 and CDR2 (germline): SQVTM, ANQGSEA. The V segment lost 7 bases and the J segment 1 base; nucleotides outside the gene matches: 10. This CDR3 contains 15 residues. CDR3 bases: TGCAGCGCTAGGACAGGCACAATTTCCTACAATGAGCAGTTCTTC. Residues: CSARTGTISYNEQFF.

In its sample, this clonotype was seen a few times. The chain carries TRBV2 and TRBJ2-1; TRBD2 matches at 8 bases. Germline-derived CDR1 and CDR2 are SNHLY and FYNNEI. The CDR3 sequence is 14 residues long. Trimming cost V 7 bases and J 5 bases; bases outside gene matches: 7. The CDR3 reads CASKFGLADNEQFF. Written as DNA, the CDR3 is TGTGCCAGCAAATTCGGACTAGCCGACAATGAGCAGTTCTTC.

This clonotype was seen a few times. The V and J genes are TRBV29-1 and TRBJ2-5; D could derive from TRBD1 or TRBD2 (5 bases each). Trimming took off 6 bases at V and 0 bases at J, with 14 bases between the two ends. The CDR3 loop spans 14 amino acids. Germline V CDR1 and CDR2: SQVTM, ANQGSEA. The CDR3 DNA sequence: TGCAGCGTCGTGGGACCAGTGTACCAAGAGACCCAGTACTTC. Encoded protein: CSVVGPVYQETQYF.

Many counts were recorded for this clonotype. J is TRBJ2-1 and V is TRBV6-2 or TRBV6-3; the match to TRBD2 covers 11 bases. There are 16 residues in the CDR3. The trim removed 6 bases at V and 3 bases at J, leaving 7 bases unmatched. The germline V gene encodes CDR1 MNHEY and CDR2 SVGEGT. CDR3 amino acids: CASSRTSGSVYNEQFF. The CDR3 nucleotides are TGTGCCAGCAGCCGTACTAGCGGGAGTGTCTACAATGAGCAGTTCTTC.

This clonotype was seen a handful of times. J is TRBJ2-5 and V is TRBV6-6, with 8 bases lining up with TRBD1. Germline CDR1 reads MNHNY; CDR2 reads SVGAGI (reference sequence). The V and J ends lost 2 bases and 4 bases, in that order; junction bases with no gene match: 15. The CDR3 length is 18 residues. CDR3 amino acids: CASSYAAGNRGFGETQYF. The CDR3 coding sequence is TGTGCCAGCAGTTACGCCGCGGGAAACAGGGGGTTTGGAGAGACCCAGTACTTC.

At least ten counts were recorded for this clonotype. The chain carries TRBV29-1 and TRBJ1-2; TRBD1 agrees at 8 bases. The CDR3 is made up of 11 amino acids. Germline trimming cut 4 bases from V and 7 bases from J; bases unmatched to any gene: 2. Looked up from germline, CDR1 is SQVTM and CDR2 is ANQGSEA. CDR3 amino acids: CSVGQGPGYTF. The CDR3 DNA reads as TGCAGCGTTGGACAGGGGCCTGGCTACACCTTC.

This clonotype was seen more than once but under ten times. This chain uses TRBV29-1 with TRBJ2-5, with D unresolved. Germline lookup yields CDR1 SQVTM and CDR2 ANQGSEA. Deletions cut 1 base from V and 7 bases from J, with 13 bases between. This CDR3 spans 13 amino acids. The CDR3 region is CSVEGRTSGTQYF. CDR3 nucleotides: TGCAGCGTTGAAGGGAGAACCTCGGGGACCCAGTACTTC. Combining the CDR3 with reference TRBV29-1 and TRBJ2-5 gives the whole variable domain SAVISQKPSRDICQRGTSLTIQCQVDSQVTMMFWYRQQPGQSLTLIATANQGSEATYESGFVIDKFPISRPNLTFSTLTVSNMSPEDSSIYLCSVEGRTSGTQYFGPGTRLLVL.

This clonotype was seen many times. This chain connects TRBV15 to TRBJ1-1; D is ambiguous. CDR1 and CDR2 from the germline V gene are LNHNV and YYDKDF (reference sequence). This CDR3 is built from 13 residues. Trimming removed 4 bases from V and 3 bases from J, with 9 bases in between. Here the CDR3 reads CATSTQKDTEAFF. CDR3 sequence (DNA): TGTGCCACCAGCACCCAGAAAGACACTGAAGCTTTCTTT.

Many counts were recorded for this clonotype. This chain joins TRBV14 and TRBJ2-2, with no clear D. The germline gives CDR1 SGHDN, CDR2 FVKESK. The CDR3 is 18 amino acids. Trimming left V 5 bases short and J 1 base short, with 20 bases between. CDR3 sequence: CASSSLSDGMVNTGELFF. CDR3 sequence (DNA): TGTGCCAGCAGCTCTCTGAGTGACGGCATGGTGAACACCGGGGAGCTGTTTTTT.

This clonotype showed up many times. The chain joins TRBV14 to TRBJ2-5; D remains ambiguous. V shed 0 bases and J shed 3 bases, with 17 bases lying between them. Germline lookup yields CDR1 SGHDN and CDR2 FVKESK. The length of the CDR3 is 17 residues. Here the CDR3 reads CASSQEEGRAVKETQYF. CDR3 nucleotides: TGTGCCAGCAGCCAAGAGGAAGGCCGGGCAGTGAAAGAGACCCAGTACTTC.

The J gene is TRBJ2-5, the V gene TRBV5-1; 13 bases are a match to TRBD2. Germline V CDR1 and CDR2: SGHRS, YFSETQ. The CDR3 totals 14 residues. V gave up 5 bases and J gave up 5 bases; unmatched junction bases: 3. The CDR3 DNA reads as TGCGCCAGCAGGCCGGGACTAGCGGGGGAGACCCAGTACTTC. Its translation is CASRPGLAGETQYF.

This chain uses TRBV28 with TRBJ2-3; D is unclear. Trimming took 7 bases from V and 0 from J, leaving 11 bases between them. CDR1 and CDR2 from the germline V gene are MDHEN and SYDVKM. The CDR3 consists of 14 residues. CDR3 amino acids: CASTRPTSTDTQYF. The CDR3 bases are TGTGCCAGCACCCGACCCACTAGCACAGATACGCAGTATTTT. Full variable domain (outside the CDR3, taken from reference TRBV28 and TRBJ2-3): DVKVTQSSRYLVKRTGEKVFLECVQDMDHENMFWYRQDPGLGLRLIYFSYDVKMKEKGDIPEGYSVSREKKERFSLILESASTNQTSMYLCASTRPTSTDTQYFGPGTRLTVL.

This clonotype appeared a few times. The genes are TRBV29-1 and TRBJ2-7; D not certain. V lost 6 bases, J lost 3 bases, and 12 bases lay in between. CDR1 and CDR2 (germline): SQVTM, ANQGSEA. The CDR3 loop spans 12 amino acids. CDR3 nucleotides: TGCAGCGTCATTATACCGGGCTACGAGCAGTACTTC. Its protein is CSVIIPGYEQYF.

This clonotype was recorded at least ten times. CDR3 region: CSARDRTTRNEQFF. CDR3 nucleotide sequence: TGCAGTGCCCGAGACAGGACTACTCGGAATGAGCAGTTCTTC. The chain carries TRBV20-1 and TRBJ2-1; D may correspond to TRBD1 or TRBD2 (6 bases each). V was shortened by 6 bases and J by 7 bases, with 19 bases between the two germline ends. The CDR3 is 14 amino acids. The germline V gene encodes CDR1 DFQATT and CDR2 SNEGSKA (reference sequence).

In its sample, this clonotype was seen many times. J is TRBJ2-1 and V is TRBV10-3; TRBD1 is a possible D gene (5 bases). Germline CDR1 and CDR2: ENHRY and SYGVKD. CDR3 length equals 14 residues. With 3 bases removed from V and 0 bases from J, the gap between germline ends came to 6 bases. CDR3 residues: CAISDQGSYNEQFF. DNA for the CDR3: TGTGCCATCAGTGATCAGGGCTCCTACAATGAGCAGTTCTTC.

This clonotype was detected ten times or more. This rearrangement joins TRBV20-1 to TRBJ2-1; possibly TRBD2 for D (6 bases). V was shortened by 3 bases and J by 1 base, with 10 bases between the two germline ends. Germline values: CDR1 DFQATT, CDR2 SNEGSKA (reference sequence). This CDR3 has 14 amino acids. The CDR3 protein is CSASRSGSYNEQFF. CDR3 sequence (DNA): TGCAGTGCTAGTAGAAGCGGGTCCTACAATGAGCAGTTCTTC.

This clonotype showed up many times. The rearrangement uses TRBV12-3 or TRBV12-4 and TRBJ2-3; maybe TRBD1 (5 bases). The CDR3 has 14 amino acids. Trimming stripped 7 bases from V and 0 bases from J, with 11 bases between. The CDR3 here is CASTVDTSTDTQYF. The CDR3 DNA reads TGTGCCAGCACTGTGGACACCAGCACAGATACGCAGTATTTT.

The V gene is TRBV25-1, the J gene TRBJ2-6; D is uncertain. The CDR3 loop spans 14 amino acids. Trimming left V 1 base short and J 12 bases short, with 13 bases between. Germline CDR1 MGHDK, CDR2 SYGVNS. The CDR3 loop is CASSEFGPRSVLTF. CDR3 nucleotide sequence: TGTGCCAGCAGTGAATTTGGACCCCGGAGCGTCCTGACTTTC. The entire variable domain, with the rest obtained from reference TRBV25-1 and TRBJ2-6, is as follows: EADIYQTPRYLVIGTGKKITLECSQTMGHDKMYWYQQDPGMELHLIHYSYGVNSTEKGDLSSESTVSRIRTEHFPLTLESARPSHTSQYLCASSEFGPRSVLTFGAGSRLTVL.

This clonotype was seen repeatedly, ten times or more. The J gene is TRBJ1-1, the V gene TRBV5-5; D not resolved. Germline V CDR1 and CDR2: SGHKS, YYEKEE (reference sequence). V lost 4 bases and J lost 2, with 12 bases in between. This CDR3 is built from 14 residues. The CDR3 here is CASSPIGGNTEAFF. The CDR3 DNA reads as TGTGCCAGCAGCCCTATAGGTGGTAACACTGAAGCTTTCTTT.

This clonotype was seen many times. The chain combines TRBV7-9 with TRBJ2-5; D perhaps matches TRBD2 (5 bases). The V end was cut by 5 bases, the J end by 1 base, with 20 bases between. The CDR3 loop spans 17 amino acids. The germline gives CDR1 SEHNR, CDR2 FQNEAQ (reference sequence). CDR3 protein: CASSQNIASEFQETQYF. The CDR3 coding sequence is TGTGCCAGCAGCCAAAACATAGCGTCCGAATTCCAAGAGACCCAGTACTTC.

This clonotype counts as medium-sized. The CDR3 reads CASSLGLAEYNEQFF. CDR3 bases: TGTGCCAGCAGCTTAGGACTAGCGGAATACAATGAGCAGTTCTTC. The chain uses TRBV7-9 and TRBJ2-1, with TRBD2 matching over 9 bases. CDR3 size: 15 residues. CDR1 is SEHNR and CDR2 is FQNEAQ in the germline V gene (reference sequence). V was pared by 1 base and J by 4 bases, with 2 bases of the junction left unmatched.

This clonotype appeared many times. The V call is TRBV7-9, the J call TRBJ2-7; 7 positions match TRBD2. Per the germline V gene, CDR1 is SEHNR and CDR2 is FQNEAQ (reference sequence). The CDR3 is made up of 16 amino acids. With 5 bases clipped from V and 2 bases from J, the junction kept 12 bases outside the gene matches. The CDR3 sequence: CASSPFSGTGPYEQYF. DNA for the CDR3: TGTGCCAGCAGCCCCTTCAGCGGGACCGGCCCCTACGAGCAGTACTTC.

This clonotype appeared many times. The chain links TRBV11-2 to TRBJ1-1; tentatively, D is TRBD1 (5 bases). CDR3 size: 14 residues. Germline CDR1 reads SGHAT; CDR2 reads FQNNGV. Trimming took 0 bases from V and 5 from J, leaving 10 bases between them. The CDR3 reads CASSLERGWTEAFF. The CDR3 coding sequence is TGTGCCAGCAGCTTAGAAAGGGGTTGGACTGAAGCTTTCTTT.

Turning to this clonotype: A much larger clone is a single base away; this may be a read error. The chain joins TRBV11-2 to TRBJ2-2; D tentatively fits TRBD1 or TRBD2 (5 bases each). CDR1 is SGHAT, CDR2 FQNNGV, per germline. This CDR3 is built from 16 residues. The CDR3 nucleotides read TGTGCCAGCAGCCCGCGATGGGACCTGAACACCAGGGAGCTGTTTTTT. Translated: CASSPRWDLNTRELFF.

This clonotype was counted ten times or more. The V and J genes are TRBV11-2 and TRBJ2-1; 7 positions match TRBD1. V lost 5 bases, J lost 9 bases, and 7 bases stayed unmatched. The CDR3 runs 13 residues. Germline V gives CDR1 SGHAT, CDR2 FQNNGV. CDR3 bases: TGTGCCAGCAGCCAACGACAGGGCACTGAGCAGTTCTTC. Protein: CASSQRQGTEQFF.

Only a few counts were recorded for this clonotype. CDR3 nucleotides: TGTGCCAGCCGACTGGCAGCAGGTTCCGAGCAGTACTTC. Its translation is CASRLAAGSEQYF. The chain has TRBV27 and TRBJ2-7; D remains unclear. Germline CDR1 and CDR2: MNHEY and SMNVEV (reference sequence). The CDR3 has 13 amino acids. V was trimmed by 8 bases and J by 6 bases, leaving 17 bases between them.

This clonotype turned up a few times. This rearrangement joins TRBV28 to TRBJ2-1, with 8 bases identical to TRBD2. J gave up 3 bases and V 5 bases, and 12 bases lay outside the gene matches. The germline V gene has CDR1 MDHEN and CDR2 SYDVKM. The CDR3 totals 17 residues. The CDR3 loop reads CASSPRAGAMGYNEQFF. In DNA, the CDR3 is TGTGCCAGCAGTCCCCGAGCGGGAGCTATGGGCTACAATGAGCAGTTCTTC.

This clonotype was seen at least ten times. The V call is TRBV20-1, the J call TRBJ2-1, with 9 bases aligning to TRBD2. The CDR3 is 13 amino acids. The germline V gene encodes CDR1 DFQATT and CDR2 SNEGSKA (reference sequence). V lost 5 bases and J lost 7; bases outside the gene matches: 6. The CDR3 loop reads CSARKLAGNEQFF. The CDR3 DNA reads TGCAGTGCTCGCAAGCTAGCGGGAAATGAGCAGTTCTTC.